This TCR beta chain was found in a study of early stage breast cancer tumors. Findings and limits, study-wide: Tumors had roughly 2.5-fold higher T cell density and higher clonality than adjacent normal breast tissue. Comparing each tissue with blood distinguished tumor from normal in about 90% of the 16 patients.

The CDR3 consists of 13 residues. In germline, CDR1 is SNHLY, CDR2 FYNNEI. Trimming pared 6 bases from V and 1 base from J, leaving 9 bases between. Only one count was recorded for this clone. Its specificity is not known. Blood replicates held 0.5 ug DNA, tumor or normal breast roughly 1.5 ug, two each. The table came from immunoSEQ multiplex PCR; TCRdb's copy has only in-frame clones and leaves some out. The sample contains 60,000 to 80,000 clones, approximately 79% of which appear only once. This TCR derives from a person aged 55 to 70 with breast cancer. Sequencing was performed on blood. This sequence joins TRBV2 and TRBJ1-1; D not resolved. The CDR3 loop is CASRVNPNTEAFF. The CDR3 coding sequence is TGTGCCAGCAGGGTAAACCCGAACACTGAAGCTTTCTTT.